These 24 T cell receptor beta chains were sequenced from one sample in a study of T cells of healthy individuals. TCRdb itself ran the 5' RACE reads through MiXCR, one entry per CDR3 protein. The sample lists about 63,000 distinct CDR3 sequences; about 16% were seen once. The source of these receptors is a human donor in good health.

At least ten counts were recorded for this clonotype. V usage is TRBV27 and J usage is TRBJ2-1; D ambiguous. The CDR3 covers 12 residues. V lost 5 bases and J 6 bases, leaving 8 bases between the germline ends. Germline V gene lookup returns CDR1 MNHEY and CDR2 SMNVEV (reference sequence). Here the CDR3 reads CASSPDFNEQFF. The CDR3 nucleotides are TGTGCCAGCAGTCCAGACTTCAATGAGCAGTTCTTC.

This clonotype was recorded many times. This chain uses TRBV5-1 with TRBJ1-5; a weak D match, TRBD1 (6 bases). The CDR3 loop spans 14 amino acids. V dropped 0 bases and J dropped 8 bases, with 12 bases sitting between them. Germline V gene lookup returns CDR1 SGHRS and CDR2 YFSETQ. In DNA form, the CDR3 reads TGCGCCAGCAGCTTGGAAGGGGGTGTGGAGCCCCAGCATTTT. Protein: CASSLEGGVEPQHF.

This clonotype has only a few counts. J is TRBJ1-1 and V is TRBV5-1; D unclear. V lost 0 bases and J 2 bases, leaving 11 bases between the germline ends. The CDR3 has 15 amino acids. Germline lookup yields CDR1 SGHRS and CDR2 YFSETQ. CDR3: CASSLAWDGNTEAFF. CDR3 nucleotide sequence: TGCGCCAGCAGCTTGGCCTGGGATGGAAACACTGAAGCTTTCTTT.

At least ten counts were recorded for this clonotype. This chain uses TRBV5-1 with TRBJ1-2; 7 nucleotides agree with TRBD1. The V and J ends lost 4 bases and 4 bases, in that order; junction bases with no gene match: 10. The CDR3 spans 15 residues. Germline CDR1 SGHRS, CDR2 YFSETQ. Here the CDR3 DNA reads TGCGCCAGCAGCGCGAATTCGGGACAGACCTATGGCTACACCTTC. Amino acids: CASSANSGQTYGYTF.

The rearrangement joins TRBV12-3 or TRBV12-4 to TRBJ1-5, with TRBD1 matching over 7 bases. This CDR3 contains 14 residues. Trimming at V came to 4 bases and at J to 5 bases, leaving 5 bases not matched to a gene. The CDR3 region is CASSSETGYQPQHF. CDR3 bases: TGTGCCAGCAGTTCAGAGACAGGGTATCAGCCCCAGCATTTT.

This clonotype was found many times. The rearrangement links TRBV5-1 to TRBJ2-7; unclear D gene. V dropped 1 base and J dropped 5 bases, with 16 bases sitting between them. The CDR3 is 15 residues long. Germline assignment: CDR1 SGHRS and CDR2 YFSETQ. CDR3 sequence: CASSLLGFLFHEQYF. CDR3 bases: TGCGCCAGCAGCTTGCTTGGTTTTCTTTTCCACGAGCAGTACTTC.

The CDR3 nucleotides are TGTGCCAGCAGTTTAGTAGTGGCGGAGGCTGGCTACACCTTC. Protein product: CASSLVVAEAGYTF. This rearrangement joins TRBV28 to TRBJ1-2; D call uncertain. Germline V gives CDR1 MDHEN, CDR2 SYDVKM. V gave up 2 bases and J gave up 7 bases, with 14 bases separating them. The length of the CDR3 is 14 residues.

This clonotype was counted a few times. The chain combines TRBV13 with TRBJ1-1; TRBD1 matches 8 bases. The CDR3 totals 19 residues. Germline CDR1 PRHDT, CDR2 FYEKMQ (reference sequence). The V segment lost 5 bases and the J segment 4 bases; nucleotides outside the gene matches: 21. CDR3 protein: CASSPEDREGRTKRTEAFF. The CDR3 DNA sequence: TGTGCCAGCAGCCCTGAGGACAGGGAAGGGAGAACGAAACGCACTGAAGCTTTCTTT.

This clonotype appeared many times. This chain uses TRBV20-1 with TRBJ2-1; 11 bases map to TRBD2. This CDR3 is built from 14 residues. The J segment lost 6 bases and the V segment lost 6 bases, leaving 7 bases of the junction unmatched. Germline CDR1 reads DFQATT; CDR2 reads SNEGSKA (reference sequence). The CDR3 region has the DNA TGCAGTGCGTCGACTAGCGGGATTGGCAATGAGCAGTTCTTC. Protein sequence: CSASTSGIGNEQFF.

About this clonotype: This may come from a read error, since a much larger clone is one base off. This sequence joins TRBV28 and TRBJ2-3, with D perhaps matching TRBD2 (5 bases). The CDR3 runs 13 residues. Germline V gene data show CDR1 as MDHEN and CDR2 as SYDVKM. Trimming took 4 bases from V and 4 from J, leaving 9 bases between them. CDR3 region: CASSSTEADTQYF. CDR3 in DNA: TGTGCCAGCAGTTCCACGGAGGCAGATACGCAGTATTTT. The full variable domain, rest sourced from reference TRBV28 and TRBJ2-3, is DVKVTQSSRYLVKRTGEKVFLECVQDMDHENMFWYRQDPGLGLRLIYFSYDVKMKEKGDIPEGYSVSREKKERFSLILESASTNQTSMYLCASSSTEADTQYFGPGTRLTVL.

The chain uses TRBV4-2 and TRBJ2-5; D is ambiguous. The germline V gene encodes CDR1 LGHNA and CDR2 YNFKEQ. This CDR3 has 14 amino acids. V lost 1 base and J 2 bases, leaving 8 bases between the germline ends. CDR3 residues: CASSQGGVQETQYF. The CDR3 DNA reads TGTGCCAGCAGCCAAGGGGGTGTACAAGAGACCCAGTACTTC.

In its sample, this clonotype was seen many times. The chain employs TRBV25-1 and TRBJ1-2, with D possibly TRBD1 on 5 matching bases. This CDR3 is 15 amino acids long. Trimming stripped 0 bases from V and 8 bases from J, with 16 bases between. From germline, CDR1 is MGHDK and CDR2 SYGVNS. CDR3 loop: CASSEYSSGGQGYTF. The CDR3 DNA sequence: TGTGCCAGCAGTGAATATAGCTCGGGGGGTCAGGGCTACACCTTC.

The CDR3 loop is CASSPGGLVTDTQYF. The CDR3 DNA sequence: TGTGCCAGCAGCCCCGGGGGGCTTGTCACAGATACGCAGTATTTT. This chain links TRBV6-5 with TRBJ2-3; tentatively, D is TRBD2 (7 bases). The V gene's germline CDR1 is MNHEY and CDR2 SVGAGI. The CDR3 runs to 15 residues. The V and J ends lost 6 bases and 2 bases respectively, with 15 bases between them.

The genes are TRBV7-3 and TRBJ2-4; 7 bases map to TRBD2. Losses at the gene ends were 2 bases for V and 9 bases for J; bases not matched to a gene: 4. Germline V gene data show CDR1 as SGHTA and CDR2 as FQGTGA. The CDR3 spans 13 residues. The CDR3 nucleotides are TGTGCCAGCAGCTTAGAGCGGGAAGGCATTCAGTACTTC. Translating gives CASSLEREGIQYF. Filled out from reference TRBV7-3 and TRBJ2-4, the complete variable domain reads GAGVSQTPSNKVTEKGKYVELRCDPISGHTALYWYRQSLGQGPEFLIYFQGTGAADDSGLPNDRFFAVRPEGSVSTLKIQRTERGDSAVYLCASSLEREGIQYFGAGTRLSVL.

The J gene is TRBJ2-1, the V gene TRBV12-3 or TRBV12-4; 15 nucleotides line up with TRBD2. The trim removed 5 bases at V and 5 bases at J, leaving 10 bases unmatched. This CDR3 comprises 18 residues. Here the CDR3 DNA reads TGTGCCAGCAGTCCCGGGACTAGCGGGAGGAAACTAAACAATGAGCAGTTCTTC. It yields the protein CASSPGTSGRKLNNEQFF.

The chain combines TRBV2 with TRBJ1-2, with D tentatively TRBD1 (5 bases). The germline gives CDR1 SNHLY, CDR2 FYNNEI. The CDR3 is made up of 11 amino acids. V dropped 6 bases and J dropped 3 bases, with 5 bases sitting between them. CDR3 protein: CASRTDYGYTF. As DNA, the CDR3 is TGTGCCAGCAGGACAGACTATGGCTACACCTTC.

In its sample, this clonotype was seen many times. The chain joins TRBV7-9 to TRBJ2-3; possibly TRBD2 for D (5 bases). This CDR3 has 16 amino acids. The V gene lost 4 bases and the J gene lost 6 bases, with 20 bases spanning the gap. From germline, CDR1 is SEHNR and CDR2 FQNEAQ (reference sequence). The CDR3 region has the DNA TGTGCCAGCAGCTCCCGCTTGGGATTCGGGGTTGATACGCAGTATTTT. Translation gives CASSSRLGFGVDTQYF.

This clonotype was found a few times. The J gene is TRBJ2-3, the V gene TRBV20-1, with 9 bases aligning to TRBD2. V was clipped by 7 bases and J by 1 base; unmatched bases: 3. Germline V gene data show CDR1 as DFQATT and CDR2 as SNEGSKA (reference sequence). The length of the CDR3 is 13 residues. CDR3 in amino acids: CSGGREGTDTQYF. In DNA form, the CDR3 reads TGCAGTGGCGGGAGGGAGGGCACAGATACGCAGTATTTT.

This clonotype came up many times. The chain links TRBV5-1 to TRBJ1-5; 7 bases fit TRBD1. Germline CDR1 reads SGHRS; CDR2 reads YFSETQ. V gave up 2 bases and J gave up 2 bases; unmatched junction bases: 1. This CDR3 contains 14 residues. The CDR3 loop reads CASSFGTGNQPQHF. The CDR3 coding sequence is TGCGCCAGCAGCTTTGGGACAGGCAATCAGCCCCAGCATTTT.

This chain links TRBV27 with TRBJ2-3; 10 bases match TRBD1. Germline CDR1 MNHEY, CDR2 SMNVEV (reference sequence). This CDR3 comprises 15 residues. After removal of 3 bases from V and 4 bases from J, the junction contained 4 bases not matched to a gene. The CDR3 sequence: CASSFRQGAADTQYF. The CDR3 nucleotides read TGTGCCAGCAGTTTCCGACAGGGGGCGGCAGATACGCAGTATTTT.

This clonotype was recorded many times. V gene TRBV10-3 combines with J gene TRBJ2-7, with a tentative D call TRBD1 (5 bases). V lost 5 bases to trimming and J lost 4 bases, with 15 bases between them. Germline-derived CDR1 and CDR2 are ENHRY and SYGVKD. CDR3 length: 14 residues. The CDR3 DNA is TGTGCCATCAGTCGAACAGGATCTTATTACGAGCAGTACTTC. Amino acid sequence: CAISRTGSYYEQYF.

The chain links TRBV7-2 to TRBJ2-7, with D hard to call. V gave up 2 bases and J gave up 4 bases, with 12 bases separating them. This CDR3 comprises 14 residues. Germline CDR1 and CDR2: SGHTA and FQGNSA. CDR3 sequence: CASSLIEFQYEQYF. For the CDR3, the DNA is TGTGCCAGCAGCTTAATAGAGTTCCAGTACGAGCAGTACTTC. The variable domain in full, with the rest retrieved from reference TRBV7-2 and TRBJ2-7, is GAGVSQSPSNKVTEKGKDVELRCDPISGHTALYWYRQSLGQGLEFLIYFQGNSAPDKSGLPSDRFSAERTGGSVSTLTIQRTQQEDSAVYLCASSLIEFQYEQYFGPGTRLTVT.

This clonotype was recorded many times. The chain combines TRBV12-3 or TRBV12-4 with TRBJ2-7, with TRBD2 identical over 8 bases. After removal of 1 base from V and 1 base from J, the junction contained 6 bases not matched to a gene. The CDR3 has 16 amino acids. The CDR3 DNA sequence: TGTGCCAGCAGTTTAGGCGAACTAGCGGTTTCCTACGAGCAGTACTTC. This codes for CASSLGELAVSYEQYF.

This clonotype was seen many times. V is TRBV20-1 and J is TRBJ1-1; D ambiguous. The germline V gene has CDR1 DFQATT and CDR2 SNEGSKA (reference sequence). CDR3 length: 10 amino acids. The V and J ends lost 7 bases and 8 bases respectively, with 11 bases between them. Here the CDR3 reads CSVSQREAFF. CDR3 nucleotide sequence: TGCAGTGTCAGCCAAAGGGAAGCTTTCTTT.